This T cell receptor beta chain was captured in a study of naive and memory T cell subsets. The beta constant-region primer was an equimolar mix of two oligonucleotides covering TRBC1 and TRBC2. TCRdb processed the UMI-ligation and nested PCR reads anew with MiXCR; each CDR3 protein has one entry. The table has about 35,000 distinct CDR3 sequences, about an eighth seen once. The V end was cut by 7 bases, the J end by 5 bases, with 17 bases between. Germline lookup yields CDR1 SQVTM and CDR2 ANQGSEA. The CDR3 is 13 amino acids. This clonotype originated in a human donor in good health. The sequenced sample consisted of effector memory CD4+ T cells from blood. Subset specified: effector memory, CD45RA- CD27-. The V call is TRBV29-1, the J call TRBJ1-1; D is uncertain. The DNA of the CDR3 is TGCAGCGGGCTTTTCCGGGTAAATACTGAAGCTTTCTTT. Its translation is CSGLFRVNTEAFF.